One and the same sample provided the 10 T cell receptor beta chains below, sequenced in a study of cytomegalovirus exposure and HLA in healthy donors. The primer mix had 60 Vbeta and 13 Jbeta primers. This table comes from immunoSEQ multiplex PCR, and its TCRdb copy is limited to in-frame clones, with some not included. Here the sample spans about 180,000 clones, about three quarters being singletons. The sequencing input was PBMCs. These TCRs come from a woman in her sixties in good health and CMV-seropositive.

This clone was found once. CDR3: CASSPGQGGDTQYF. The CDR3 nucleotides are TGTGCCAGCAGCCCAGGACAGGGTGGGGATACGCAGTATTTT. V gene TRBV7-3 combines with J gene TRBJ2-3; 8 bases line up with TRBD1. Germline assignment: CDR1 SGHTA and CDR2 FQGTGA. CDR3 length: 14 residues. With V trimmed by 5 bases and J by 6 bases, 7 bases remained unmatched.

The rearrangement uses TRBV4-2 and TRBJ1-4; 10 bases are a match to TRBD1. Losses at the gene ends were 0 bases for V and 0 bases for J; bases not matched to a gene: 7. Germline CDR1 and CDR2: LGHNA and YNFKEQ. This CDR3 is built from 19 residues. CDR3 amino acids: CASSQDIGQGVSTNEKLFF. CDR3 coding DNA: TGTGCCAGCAGCCAAGATATAGGACAGGGGGTTTCAACTAATGAAAAACTGTTTTTT.

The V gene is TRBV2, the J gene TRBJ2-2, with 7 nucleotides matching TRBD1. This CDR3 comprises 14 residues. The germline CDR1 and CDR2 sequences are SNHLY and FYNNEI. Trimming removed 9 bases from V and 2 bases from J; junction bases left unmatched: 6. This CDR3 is CARGDSTNTGELFF. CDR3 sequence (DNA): TGTGCCAGGGGGGACAGTACAAACACCGGGGAGCTGTTTTTT. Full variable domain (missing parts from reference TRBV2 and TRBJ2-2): EPEVTQTPSHQVTQMGQEVILRCVPISNHLYFYWYRQILGQKVEFLVSFYNNEISEKSEIFDDQFSVERPDGSNFTLKIRSTKLEDSAMYFCARGDSTNTGELFFGEGSRLTVL.

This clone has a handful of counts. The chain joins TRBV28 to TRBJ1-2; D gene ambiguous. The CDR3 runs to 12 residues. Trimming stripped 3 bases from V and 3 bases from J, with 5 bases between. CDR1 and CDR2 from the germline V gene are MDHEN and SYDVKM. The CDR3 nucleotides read TGTGCCAGCAGTTTGCAGGACTATGGCTACACCTTC. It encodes CASSLQDYGYTF.

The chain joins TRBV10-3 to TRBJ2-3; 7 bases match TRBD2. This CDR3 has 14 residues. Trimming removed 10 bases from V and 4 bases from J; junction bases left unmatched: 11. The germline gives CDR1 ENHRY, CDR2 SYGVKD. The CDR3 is CATHKGLAADTQYF. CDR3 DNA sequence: TGTGCCACCCACAAGGGCCTAGCGGCAGATACGCAGTATTTT.

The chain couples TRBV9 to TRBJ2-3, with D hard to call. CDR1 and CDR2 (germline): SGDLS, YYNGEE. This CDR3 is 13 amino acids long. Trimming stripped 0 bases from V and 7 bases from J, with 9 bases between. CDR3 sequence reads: CASSVAGYHTQYF. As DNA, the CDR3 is TGTGCCAGCAGCGTAGCGGGTTACCATACGCAGTATTTT.

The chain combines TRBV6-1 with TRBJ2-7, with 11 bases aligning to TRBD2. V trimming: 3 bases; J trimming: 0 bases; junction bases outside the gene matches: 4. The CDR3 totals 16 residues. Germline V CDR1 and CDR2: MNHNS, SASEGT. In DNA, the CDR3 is TGTGCCAGCAGTGATCGTGGACTAGCGGGCTCCTACGAGCAGTACTTC. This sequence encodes CASSDRGLAGSYEQYF.

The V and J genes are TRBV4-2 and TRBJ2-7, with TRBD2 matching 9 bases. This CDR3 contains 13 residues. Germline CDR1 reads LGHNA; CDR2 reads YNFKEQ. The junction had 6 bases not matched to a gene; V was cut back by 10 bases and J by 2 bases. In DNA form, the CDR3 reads TGTGCCACCGGGCCTAGCGGGGCCTACGAGCAGTACTTC. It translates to CATGPSGAYEQYF.

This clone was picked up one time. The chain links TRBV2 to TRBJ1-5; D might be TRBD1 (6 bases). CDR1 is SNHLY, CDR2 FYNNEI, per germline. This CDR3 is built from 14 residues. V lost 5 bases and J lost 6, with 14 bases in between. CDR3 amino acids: CASSQYREIQPQHF. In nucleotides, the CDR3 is TGTGCCAGCAGTCAATACAGGGAAATTCAGCCCCAGCATTTT.

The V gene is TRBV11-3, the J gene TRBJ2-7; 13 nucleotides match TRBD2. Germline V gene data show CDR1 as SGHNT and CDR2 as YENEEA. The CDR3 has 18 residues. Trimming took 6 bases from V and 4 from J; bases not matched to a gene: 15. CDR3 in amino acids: CASSYGRLAGGDKYEQYF. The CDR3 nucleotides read TGTGCCAGCAGTTACGGACGACTAGCGGGAGGTGATAAGTACGAGCAGTACTTC.